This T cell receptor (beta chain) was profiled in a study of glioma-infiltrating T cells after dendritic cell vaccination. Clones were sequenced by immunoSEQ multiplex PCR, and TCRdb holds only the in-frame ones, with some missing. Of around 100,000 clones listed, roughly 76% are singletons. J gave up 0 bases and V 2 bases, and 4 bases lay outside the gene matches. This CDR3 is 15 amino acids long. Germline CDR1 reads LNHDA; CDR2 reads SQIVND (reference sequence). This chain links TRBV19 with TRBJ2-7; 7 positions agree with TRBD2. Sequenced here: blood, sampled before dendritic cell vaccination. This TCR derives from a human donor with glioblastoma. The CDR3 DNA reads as TGTGCCAGTAGTATATGGTCTAGCGGCTCCTACGAGCAGTACTTC. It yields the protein CASSIWSSGSYEQYF.